The rows below give T cell receptor beta chains drawn from one sample of a study of control samples from healthy donors and cancer patients. Libraries were prepared by immunoSEQ multiplex PCR; TCRdb keeps only in-frame clonotypes and omits some of them. The profile covers 100,000 or so clones, with roughly nine tenths appearing a single time and around 0.92% taken by the ten largest. The specimen was blood. These TCRs come from a woman in her twenties or thirties in good health. Each CDR3 is given with its conserved first and last residue. The D gene is left open where the match is weak. Clone size is given for some rows only: seen once, a few or many times, or a class if the clone is expanded.

TRBD2 TRBJ2-1 NA TRBV6-5 CAGQTSGSNYNEQFF TGTGCCGGTCAGACTAGCGGGAGTAACTACAATGAGCAGTTCTTC
NA TRBJ2-2 once TRBV5-1 CASSLVGQNTGELFF TGCGCCAGCAGCTTGGTAGGACAAAACACCGGGGAGCTGTTTTTT
TRBD2 TRBJ2-7 NA TRBV6-5 CASRLTSGPYEQYF TGTGCCAGCAGACTAACTAGCGGCCCCTACGAGCAGTACTTC
NA TRBJ2-3 NA TRBV4-2 CASSQAASLSTDTQYF TGTGCCAGCAGCCAAGCGGCTAGCCTTAGCACAGATACGCAGTATTTT
NA TRBJ1-5 NA TRBV24-1 CATSDPPGNQPQHF TGTGCCACCAGTGATCCCCCAGGGAATCAGCCCCAGCATTTT
NA TRBJ2-7 NA TRBV19 CASSIGGVVDEQYF TGTGCCAGTAGTATAGGAGGCGTAGTCGACGAGCAGTACTTC
NA TRBJ2-1 NA TRBV5-1 CASSLRRESYNEQFF TGCGCCAGCAGCTTACGGAGGGAGTCCTACAATGAGCAGTTCTTC
TRBD2 TRBJ2-7 NA TRBV5-4 CASSLLAGPYEQYF TGTGCCAGCAGCTTACTAGCGGGACCCTACGAGCAGTACTTC
NA TRBJ1-5 NA TRBV27 CASRRRANQPQHF TGTGCCAGCAGACGTCGGGCTAATCAGCCCCAGCATTTT
TRBD2 TRBJ2-3 NA TRBV19 CASSPGLAADTQYF TGTGCCAGTAGCCCGGGACTAGCGGCAGATACGCAGTATTTT
TRBD2 TRBJ2-5 NA TRBV7-2 CASSPGGGSETQYF TGTGCCAGCAGTCCCGGGGGGGGGTCAGAGACCCAGTACTTC
TRBD1 TRBJ1-6 NA TRBV27 CASSPGTGVYNSPLHF TGTGCCAGCAGTCCCGGGACAGGGGTCTATAATTCACCCCTCCACTTT
NA TRBJ2-7 once TRBV21-1 CASSTRVGEQYF TGTGCCAGCAGCACGAGGGTCGGGGAGCAGTACTTC
TRBD2 TRBJ2-2 few TRBV6-5 CASTPPGGPGELFF TGTGCCAGCACCCCTCCGGGGGGGCCCGGGGAGCTGTTTTTT
NA TRBJ2-5 NA TRBV5-1 CASSSPPGRETQYF TGCGCCAGCAGCTCCCCCCCTGGGCGGGAGACCCAGTACTTC
TRBD2 TRBJ2-7 NA TRBV15 CATSTSGNSYEQYF TGTGCCACCAGCACTAGCGGCAACTCCTACGAGCAGTACTTC
TRBD2 TRBJ2-3 NA TRBV5-1 CASSLGSGGTDTQYF TGCGCCAGCAGCTTAGGTAGCGGGGGCACAGATACGCAGTATTTT
TRBD1 TRBJ1-2 NA TRBV10-2 CASSESARGGGYTF TGCGCCAGCAGTGAGTCGGCCAGGGGGGGTGGCTACACCTTC
NA TRBJ1-2 NA TRBV5-1 CASSLLSTTKGYTF TGCGCCAGCAGCTTGCTCTCTACCACGAAGGGCTACACCTTC
TRBD1 TRBJ1-1 NA TRBV29-1 CSVGQGTGTEAFF TGCAGCGTCGGACAGGGTACGGGCACTGAAGCTTTCTTT
NA TRBJ1-1 NA TRBV7-3 CASSSHGDNTEAFF TGTGCCAGCAGCTCCCATGGGGACAACACTGAAGCTTTCTTT
TRBD2 TRBJ2-7 NA TRBV5-1 CASSSLPFSGRVAYEQYF TGCGCCAGCAGCTCCCTACCTTTTAGCGGGAGGGTGGCCTACGAGCAGTACTTC
TRBD1 TRBJ2-2 NA TRBV3-1/TRBV3-2 CASSPGTGRGTGELFF TGTGCCAGCAGCCCCGGGACAGGGCGTGGTACCGGGGAGCTGTTTTTT
NA TRBJ1-2 NA TRBV6-2/TRBV6-3 CASSYYRADYTF TGTGCCAGCAGTTACTACAGGGCAGACTACACCTTC
NA TRBJ2-7 once TRBV4-1 CASSQDVGRGYPQYF TGCGCCAGCAGCCAAGATGTGGGCAGGGGATACCCGCAGTACTTC
NA TRBJ2-1 NA TRBV5-3 CARSLDRYSYNEQFF TGTGCCAGAAGCTTGGACAGATACTCCTACAATGAGCAGTTCTTC
NA TRBJ2-7 once TRBV14 CASSLETGIPRPYEQYF TGTGCCAGCAGCCTTGAAACAGGGATCCCAAGGCCCTACGAGCAGTACTTC
NA TRBJ1-2 NA TRBV6-1 CASSEVGRGYTF TGTGCCAGCAGTGAAGTGGGCCGTGGCTACACCTTC
NA TRBJ1-2 NA TRBV19 CAVTRGRDYGYTF TGTGCCGTAACCCGGGGGCGCGACTATGGCTACACCTTC
NA TRBJ2-5 NA TRBV5-1 CASVPRQGGTETQYF TGCGCCAGCGTACCCCGCCAGGGGGGTACGGAGACCCAGTACTTC
TRBD1 TRBJ1-1 once TRBV2 CASSEAGTVNTEAFF TGTGCCAGCAGTGAAGCAGGGACAGTGAACACTGAAGCTTTCTTT
NA TRBJ2-7 once TRBV12-3/TRBV12-4 CASSYGRYEQYF TGTGCCAGCTCATACGGCAGGTACGAGCAGTACTTC
NA TRBJ1-2 NA TRBV19 CASNMGGQARGYTF TGTGCCAGTAACATGGGCGGCCAGGCGAGGGGCTACACCTTC
NA TRBJ1-2 NA TRBV6-1 CASSEATGNYGYTF TGTGCCAGCAGTGAAGCTACGGGAAACTATGGCTACACCTTC
TRBD2 TRBJ2-5 NA TRBV4-1 CASSQRAGGPGETQYF TGCGCCAGCAGTCAACGAGCGGGAGGGCCGGGGGAGACCCAGTACTTC
TRBD1 TRBJ2-7 NA TRBV5-1 CASSQGTGFNYEQYF TGCGCCAGCAGCCAAGGGACAGGGTTCAACTACGAGCAGTACTTC
NA TRBJ1-4 NA TRBV5-1 CASSLTGATNEKLFF TGCGCCAGCAGCTTGACCGGTGCAACTAATGAAAAACTGTTTTTT
NA TRBJ2-3 NA TRBV7-9 CASSFGGTSSTDTQYF TGTGCCAGCAGCTTCGGCGGGACCTCTTCCACAGATACGCAGTATTTT
NA TRBJ1-5 NA TRBV19 CASSLQNSNQPQHF TGTGCCAGTAGTTTACAGAATAGCAATCAGCCCCAGCATTTT
NA TRBJ1-2 NA TRBV4-1 CASSPVPDSQAYGYTF TGCGCCAGCAGCCCAGTCCCCGACAGCCAGGCCTATGGCTACACCTTC